This T cell receptor (beta chain) came from a study of blood T cells in healthy people across ages. Study results and limitations: PBMC samples, being unsorted, prevented any conclusive comparison of naive and antigen-experienced cells.

Alongside a J-beta primer mix, a sample-barcoded 5' primer served in a second PCR lasting about 7 to 12 cycles. At least 2.5 million CDR3-containing paired-end reads were obtained per sample. TCRdb reanalysed the 5' RACE reads using MiXCR and keeps one entry per CDR3 protein. The sample carries some 760,000 distinct CDR3 sequences, about 25% recorded once. On this clonotype itself: What it binds is not known.

This CDR3 is built from 16 residues. Germline loops: CDR1 MRHNA, CDR2 SNTAGT. These data are also associated with another study on T cells of mothers and their children. In that study: Over 8.5 million reads per mother and 2.5 million to 3.5 million per child were obtained.

This chain connects TRBV6-4 to TRBJ2-5; 9 bases match TRBD2. TRBJ2-1 matches the DNA end more closely, so the J call is doubtful. This clonotype was obtained from a boy younger than 18 in good health. Material: blood. CDR3 sequence: CASSDWGGRASDEQFF. CDR3 in DNA: TGTGCCAGCAGTGACTGGGGCGGGAGGGCCTCGGATGAGCAGTTCTTC.